This is a list of T cell receptor beta chains from one sample in a study of blood T cell repertoires in COVID-19. Some clones are missing from TCRdb's copy, which holds only in-frame ones; the method was immunoSEQ multiplex PCR. The sample shows 410,000 or so clones, approximately 89% of them seen only once. The sample was peripheral blood. The receptors here all came from a woman in her forties with COVID-19, enrolled during active disease. CDR3s include the opening cysteine and the closing phenylalanine or tryptophan. The D gene is left open where the match is weak. Not all rows give a size; the values are once, few, many and, for expanded clones, a class.

clone_size	d_call	j_call	v_call	cdr3_nt	cdr3_aa
.	TRBD1	TRBJ1-5	TRBV2	TGTGCCAGCACCCGGGGACAGGGGGGCAATCAGCCCCAGCATTTT	CASTRGQGGNQPQHF
.	TRBD1	TRBJ1-4	TRBV5-5	TGTGCCAGCAGCGGAACCGGGACAGGGGCGCTGAGACTGTTTTTT	CASSGTGTGALRLFF
once	.	TRBJ2-1	TRBV7-2	TGTGCCAGCAGCCCGGGTGGTCCGGGACTGCTTAATGAGCAGTTCTTC	CASSPGGPGLLNEQFF
.	TRBD1	TRBJ1-1	TRBV12-3/TRBV12-4	TGTGCCAGCAGTCTGACAGGGTGGACTGAAGCTTTCTTT	CASSLTGWTEAFF
.	.	TRBJ2-3	TRBV5-4	TGTGCCAGCAGCTTCGCCGTGGGAGACACAGATACGCAGTATTTT	CASSFAVGDTDTQYF
.	.	TRBJ2-3	TRBV30	TGTGCCTGGGTCGGGACACTCGGTACGCAGTATTTT	CAWVGTLGTQYF
once	.	TRBJ1-2	TRBV9	TGTGCCAGCAGCGTAGACCAGGGCTCGCGAGGCTACACCTTC	CASSVDQGSRGYTF
.	.	TRBJ1-1	TRBV19	TGTGCCACCCAAACAGGGCTCCGGACTGAAGCTTTCTTT	CATQTGLRTEAFF
.	TRBD1	TRBJ1-6	TRBV18	TGTGCCAGCTCACCACGGTCGACAGGGAATTCACCCCTCCACTTT	CASSPRSTGNSPLHF
.	TRBD1	TRBJ1-5	TRBV18	TGTGCCAGCTCACCCCTTTATCGACAGGGTGAACAGCCCCAGCATTTT	CASSPLYRQGEQPQHF
.	TRBD2	TRBJ2-1	TRBV2	TGTGCCTCCTCGACTAGCGGGGGGCCCTCCAATGAGCAGTTCTTC	CASSTSGGPSNEQFF